A single sample is the source of the 6 T cell receptor beta chains below, sequenced in a study of cytomegalovirus exposure and HLA in healthy donors. Sequencing was performed with immunoSEQ multiplex PCR; in TCRdb, only in-frame clones are kept and a portion is missing. This sample has under 200,000 clones, with around nine tenths found just once. Material: PBMCs. Every receptor here comes from a man younger than 35 in good health and CMV-seropositive.

Written as DNA, the CDR3 is TGCAGCGTTGTTCGGGGGACTGAAGCTTTCTTT. It specifies CSVVRGTEAFF. This chain uses TRBV29-1 with TRBJ1-1, with D possibly TRBD1 on 5 matching bases. The germline V and J ends were trimmed by 4 bases and 5 bases, with 8 bases remaining between them. Looked up from germline, CDR1 is SQVTM and CDR2 is ANQGSEA. The CDR3 runs to 11 residues.

J is TRBJ2-3 and V is TRBV4-1, with D tentatively TRBD2 (6 bases). Germline V gene lookup returns CDR1 MGHRA and CDR2 YSYEKL. The CDR3 sequence is 14 residues long. V lost 8 bases to trimming and J lost 2 bases, with 14 bases between them. The CDR3 region has the DNA TGCGCCAGCGGACGACTAGGGAACACAGATACGCAGTATTTT. It yields the protein CASGRLGNTDTQYF.

V usage is TRBV5-5 and J usage is TRBJ2-7; 7 nucleotides align to TRBD1. Germline V gene data show CDR1 as SGHKS and CDR2 as YYEKEE (reference sequence). CDR3 length: 16 amino acids. Trimming took 0 bases from V and 3 from J; bases not matched to a gene: 9. The DNA for the CDR3 is TGTGCCAGCAGCTTGGGTCCGGGACAGACCCTCTACGAGCAGTACTTC. Its translation: CASSLGPGQTLYEQYF.

The rearrangement joins TRBV5-1 to TRBJ2-2; 14 nucleotides match TRBD2. This CDR3 region has 16 residues. Losses at the gene ends were 7 bases for V and 6 bases for J; bases not matched to a gene: 8. CDR1 and CDR2 (germline): SGHRS, YFSETQ. This chain's CDR3 is CASQWGTSGSAGELFF. The CDR3 coding sequence is TGCGCCAGCCAGTGGGGGACTAGCGGGAGCGCCGGGGAGCTGTTTTTT.

The V and J genes are TRBV27 and TRBJ2-3, with 10 bases lining up with TRBD1. The CDR3 is 16 amino acids. Germline-derived CDR1 and CDR2 are MNHEY and SMNVEV (reference sequence). Trimming at V came to 6 bases and at J to 4 bases, leaving 10 bases not matched to a gene. In DNA, the CDR3 is TGTGCCAGCAGATTAAGACCGGGACAGGGGTCAGATACGCAGTATTTT. Amino acids: CASRLRPGQGSDTQYF.

The chain links TRBV2 to TRBJ2-1, with 9 bases lining up with TRBD1. This CDR3 spans 15 amino acids. The V segment lost 6 bases and the J segment 0 bases; nucleotides outside the gene matches: 3. CDR1 SNHLY and CDR2 FYNNEI come from the germline V gene. The CDR3 is CASSGQGSSYNEQFF. The CDR3 DNA sequence: TGTGCCAGCAGCGGACAGGGGAGCTCCTACAATGAGCAGTTCTTC. The variable domain in full, with the rest retrieved from reference TRBV2 and TRBJ2-1, is EPEVTQTPSHQVTQMGQEVILRCVPISNHLYFYWYRQILGQKVEFLVSFYNNEISEKSEIFDDQFSVERPDGSNFTLKIRSTKLEDSAMYFCASSGQGSSYNEQFFGPGTRLTVL.